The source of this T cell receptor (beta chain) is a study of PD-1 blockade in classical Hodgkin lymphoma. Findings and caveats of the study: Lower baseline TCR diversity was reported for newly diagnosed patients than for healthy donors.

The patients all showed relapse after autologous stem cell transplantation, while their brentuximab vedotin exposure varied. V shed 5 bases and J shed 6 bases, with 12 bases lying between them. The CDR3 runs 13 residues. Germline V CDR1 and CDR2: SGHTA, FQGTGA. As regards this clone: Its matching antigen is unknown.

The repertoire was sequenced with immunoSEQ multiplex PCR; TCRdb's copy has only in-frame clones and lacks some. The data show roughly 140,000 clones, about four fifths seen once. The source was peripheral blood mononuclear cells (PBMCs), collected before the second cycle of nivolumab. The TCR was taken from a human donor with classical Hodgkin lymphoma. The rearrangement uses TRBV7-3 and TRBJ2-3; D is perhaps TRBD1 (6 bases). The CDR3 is CASSTTGSDTQYF. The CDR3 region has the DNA TGTGCCAGCAGCACAACAGGGTCCGATACGCAGTATTTT.